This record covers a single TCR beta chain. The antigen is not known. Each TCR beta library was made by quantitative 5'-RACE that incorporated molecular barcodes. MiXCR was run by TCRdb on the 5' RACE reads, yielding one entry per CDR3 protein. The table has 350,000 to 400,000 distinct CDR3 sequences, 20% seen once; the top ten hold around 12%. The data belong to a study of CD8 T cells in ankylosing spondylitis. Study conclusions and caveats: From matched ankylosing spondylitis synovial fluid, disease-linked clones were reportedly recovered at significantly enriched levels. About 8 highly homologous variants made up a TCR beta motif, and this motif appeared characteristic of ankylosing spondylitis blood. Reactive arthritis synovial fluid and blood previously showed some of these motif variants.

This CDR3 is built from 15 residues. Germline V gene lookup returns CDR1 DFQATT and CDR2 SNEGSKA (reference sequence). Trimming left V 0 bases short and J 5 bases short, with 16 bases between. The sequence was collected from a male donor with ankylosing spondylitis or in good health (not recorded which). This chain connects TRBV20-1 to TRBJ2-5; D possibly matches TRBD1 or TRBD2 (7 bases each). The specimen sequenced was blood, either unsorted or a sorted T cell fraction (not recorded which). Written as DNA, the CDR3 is TGCAGTGCTAGAGAATCGCCAGGGGGGGAGGAGACCCAGTACTTC. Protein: CSARESPGGEETQYF.